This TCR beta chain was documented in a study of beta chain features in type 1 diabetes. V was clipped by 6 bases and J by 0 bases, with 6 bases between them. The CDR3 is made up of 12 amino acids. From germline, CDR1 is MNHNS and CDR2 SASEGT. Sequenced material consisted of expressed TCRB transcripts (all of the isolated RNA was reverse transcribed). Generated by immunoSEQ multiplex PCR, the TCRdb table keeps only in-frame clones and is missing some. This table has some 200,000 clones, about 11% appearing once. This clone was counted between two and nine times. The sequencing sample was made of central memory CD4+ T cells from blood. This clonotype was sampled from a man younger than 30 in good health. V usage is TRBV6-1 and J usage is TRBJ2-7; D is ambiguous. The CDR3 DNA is TGTGCCAGCAGGGGGTACTCCTACGAGCAGTACTTC. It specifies CASRGYSYEQYF.